The rows below give T cell receptor beta chains drawn from one sample of a study of somatic mutations in cytotoxic T cells in rheumatoid arthritis. Generated by immunoSEQ multiplex PCR, the TCRdb table keeps only in-frame clones and is missing some. The sample carries about 11,000 clones, about 68% recorded once. Sequencing used CD8+ T cells sorted from blood. These receptors were obtained from a man in his 70s in good health. CDR3s include the opening cysteine and the closing phenylalanine or tryptophan. A D gene is named only where the DNA matches it firmly. Only some rows state a clone size, as once, few, many or a class for expanded clones.

j_gene | abundance | d_gene | v_gene | CDR3aa | CDR3nt
TRBJ1-3 | - | - | TRBV7-9 | CASSLANRGNTIYF | TGTGCCAGCAGCTTAGCGAACAGAGGAAACACCATATATTTT
TRBJ2-1 | - | TRBD2 | TRBV2 | CASSDLAGGNNEQFF | TGTGCCAGCAGTGACCTCGCGGGGGGGAACAATGAGCAGTTCTTC
TRBJ2-2 | few | TRBD2 | TRBV6-5 | CASSYPSGGDTGELFF | TGTGCCAGCAGTTACCCGAGCGGGGGGGACACCGGGGAGCTGTTTTTT
TRBJ1-4 | - | - | TRBV15 | CATSRDFDTLSYEKLFF | TGTGCCACCAGCAGAGATTTCGACACCCTAAGTTATGAAAAACTGTTTTTT
TRBJ1-5 | - | TRBD1 | TRBV7-8 | CASSPGQGANQPQHF | TGTGCCAGCAGCCCGGGGCAGGGGGCCAATCAGCCCCAGCATTTT
TRBJ1-2 | few | TRBD1 | TRBV14 | CASSQEGGQGNTF | TGTGCCAGCAGCCAAGAGGGGGGACAGGGCAACACCTTC
TRBJ1-4 | - | TRBD1 | TRBV15 | CATSSRGTNEKLFF | TGTGCCACCAGCAGCAGGGGGACTAATGAAAAACTGTTTTTT
TRBJ2-2 | - | - | TRBV29-1 | CSVESGNTGELFF | TGCAGCGTTGAATCGGGGAACACCGGGGAGCTGTTTTTT
TRBJ2-3 | - | TRBD2 | TRBV5-4 | CASSLLAGGADTQYF | TGTGCCAGCAGCTTGTTAGCGGGAGGTGCAGATACGCAGTATTTT
TRBJ2-3 | - | TRBD2 | TRBV9 | CASSALGASGTTDTQYF | TGTGCCAGCAGCGCCTTAGGGGCTAGCGGGACCACAGATACGCAGTATTTT
TRBJ1-1 | - | - | TRBV6-1 | CASSVTGLAEAFF | TGTGCCAGCAGTGTTACAGGGTTAGCTGAAGCTTTCTTT
TRBJ2-2 | - | TRBD1 | TRBV7-9 | CASSAWTGNTGELFF | TGTGCCAGCAGCGCCTGGACAGGAAACACCGGGGAGCTGTTTTTT
TRBJ1-1 | - | - | TRBV5-4 | CASTPLGPGEAFF | TGTGCCAGCACCCCTCTGGGGCCAGGGGAAGCTTTCTTT
TRBJ1-5 | - | - | TRBV27 | CASSLTARWPQHF | TGTGCCAGCAGTTTGACAGCTAGGTGGCCCCAGCATTTT